This T cell receptor (beta chain) emerged from a study of T-cell memory formation after mild COVID-19. Broader study findings: Those CD4+ clones that contracted were mainly in CM and EM (CD8+ ones in EMRA). Clones contracting day 15 to 85 were balanced CD4/CD8; later expanders leaned CD4+.

The CDR3 extends over 16 amino acids. Germline V gene data show CDR1 as MGHRA and CDR2 as YSYEKL. J lost 1 base, V lost 5 bases, and 6 bases had no gene match. TCRdb used MiXCR to reprocess the 5' RACE reads, holding one entry per CDR3 protein. The sample lists tens of thousands of distinct CDR3 sequences; roughly 26% were seen once. As regards this clonotype: What it binds is unknown.

This sequence joins TRBV4-1 and TRBJ2-3, with TRBD2 matching over 10 bases. This sequence was found in a man aged 18 to 29 who had mild COVID-19 (a few samples of this study predate the infection). Cell type and time point are not known. The material sequenced was PBMCs or a T cell subset sorted from them (not recorded which). This chain's CDR3 is CASSEPLAGGTDTQYF. The CDR3 DNA reads as TGCGCCAGCAGCGAGCCTCTAGCGGGGGGCACAGATACGCAGTATTTT.